A single sample is the source of the 28 T cell receptor beta chains below, sequenced in a study of blood T cell repertoires in COVID-19. Sequencing was performed with immunoSEQ multiplex PCR; in TCRdb, only in-frame clones are kept and a portion is missing. The sample includes tens of thousands of clones, approximately 85% of them seen just once. Material for sequencing was peripheral blood. The receptors originated from a man in his sixties with acute or convalescent COVID-19.

This clone appeared once. The gene calls are TRBV10-1 and TRBJ2-7; weak D call: TRBD1 (6 bases). This CDR3 contains 16 residues. V lost 6 bases to trimming and J lost 4 bases, with 22 bases between them. Germline V CDR1 and CDR2: WNHNN, SYGVQD (reference sequence). The CDR3 protein is CASRKAPLGQGYEQYF. CDR3 nucleotide sequence: TGCGCCAGCAGAAAAGCCCCGCTGGGACAAGGTTACGAGCAGTACTTC.

The rearrangement links TRBV30 to TRBJ1-2; 10 bases are shared with TRBD1. CDR3 length: 16 amino acids. Germline-derived CDR1 and CDR2 are GTSNPN and SVGIG (reference sequence). V lost 3 bases to trimming and J lost 1 base; unmatched junction nucleotides: 8. The CDR3 region is CAWRPLGTGVNYGYTF. CDR3 bases: TGTGCCTGGAGACCCCTTGGGACAGGGGTTAACTATGGCTACACCTTC.

This clone appeared once. The chain's CDR3 is CASSLAMASGGASDTQYF. The CDR3 region has the DNA TGTGCCAGCAGCTTAGCGATGGCTAGCGGGGGGGCATCAGATACGCAGTATTTT. This chain uses TRBV7-2 with TRBJ2-3, with 12 bases matching TRBD2. The length of the CDR3 is 18 residues. The ends lost 0 bases at V and 4 bases at J; junction bases unmatched: 8. CDR1 and CDR2 from the germline V gene are SGHTA and FQGNSA.

This clone was detected a few times. This chain connects TRBV6-1 to TRBJ2-3, with 7 nucleotides matching TRBD2. V shed 2 bases and J 4 bases; nucleotides not matched to a gene: 6. The length of the CDR3 is 15 residues. Germline V CDR1 and CDR2: MNHNS, SASEGT. The CDR3 region has the DNA TGTGCCAGCAGTGAACTCGGGGGAGGGGCAGATACGCAGTATTTT. It translates to CASSELGGGADTQYF.

The V and J genes are TRBV5-5 and TRBJ1-6, with 8 positions matching TRBD1. Trimming removed 4 bases from V and 5 bases from J; junction bases left unmatched: 5. The CDR3 is 15 amino acids. The germline gives CDR1 SGHKS, CDR2 YYEKEE (reference sequence). CDR3 sequence: CASSGAGGNNSPLHF. CDR3 nucleotides: TGTGCCAGCAGCGGTGCAGGGGGCAATAATTCACCCCTCCACTTT.

The V gene is TRBV18, the J gene TRBJ2-3; TRBD2 aligns across 10 bases. With V trimmed by 5 bases and J by 1 base, 3 bases remained unmatched. The CDR3 runs to 15 residues. The germline CDR1 and CDR2 sequences are KGHSH and LQKENI. The CDR3 region is CASSRLAGGTDTQYF. In DNA, the CDR3 is TGTGCCAGCTCAAGACTAGCGGGCGGCACAGATACGCAGTATTTT.

The V call is TRBV7-9, the J call TRBJ1-5, with 9 positions matching TRBD1. The CDR3 is 14 residues long. CDR1 SEHNR and CDR2 FQNEAQ come from the germline V gene (reference sequence). Trimming removed 4 bases from V and 6 bases from J; junction bases left unmatched: 4. The CDR3 sequence is CASSSTGGTQPQHF. DNA for the CDR3: TGTGCCAGCAGCTCCACAGGGGGCACTCAGCCCCAGCATTTT. Drawing the rest from reference TRBV7-9 and TRBJ1-5, the complete variable domain is DTGVSQNPRHKITKRGQNVTFRCDPISEHNRLYWYRQTLGQGPEFLTYFQNEAQLEKSRLLSDRFSAERPKGSFSTLEIQRTEQGDSAMYLCASSSTGGTQPQHFGDGTRLSIL.

The rearrangement links TRBV2 to TRBJ1-4; D is perhaps TRBD1 (6 bases). The CDR3 is 15 residues long. V lost 4 bases to trimming and J lost 8 bases, with 17 bases between them. CDR1 is SNHLY and CDR2 is FYNNEI in the germline V gene. The CDR3 sequence: CASSVSFGTLEKLFF. For the CDR3, the DNA is TGTGCCAGCAGTGTCTCCTTCGGGACACTAGAAAAACTGTTTTTT.

V and J are TRBV3-1 (or the pseudogene TRBV3-2) and TRBJ2-7; 9 bases line up with TRBD2. The CDR3 is made up of 15 amino acids. Trimming cost V 1 base and J 7 bases; bases outside gene matches: 8. Germline V CDR1 and CDR2: LGHDT, YNNKEL (reference sequence). The DNA for the CDR3 is TGTGCCAGCAGCCAAGTGCGGGGGGGAGGCGGGGAGCAGTACTTC. It specifies CASSQVRGGGGEQYF.

The chain combines TRBV19 with TRBJ1-1; 8 nucleotides line up with TRBD1. The CDR3 has 15 amino acids. CDR1 is LNHDA, CDR2 SQIVND, per germline (reference sequence). With V trimmed by 4 bases and J by 1 base, 5 bases remained unmatched. The CDR3 spells CASSKQGAGNTEAFF. In DNA, the CDR3 is TGTGCCAGTAGTAAGCAGGGGGCTGGGAACACTGAAGCTTTCTTT.

The gene calls are TRBV30 and TRBJ2-1; D is perhaps TRBD1 (5 bases). Between the trimmed V and J ends, which lost 2 bases and 9 bases, there was a span of 14 bases. The CDR3 consists of 13 residues. CDR1 is GTSNPN and CDR2 is SVGIG in the germline V gene (reference sequence). In DNA form, the CDR3 reads TGTGCCTGGAGTCCTCAAGGGGCATCTGAGCAGTTCTTC. Its translation is CAWSPQGASEQFF.

The chain joins TRBV19 to TRBJ1-1; 11 nucleotides agree with TRBD1. Germline values: CDR1 LNHDA, CDR2 SQIVND (reference sequence). The CDR3 covers 15 residues. Germline trimming cut 5 bases from V and 11 bases from J; bases unmatched to any gene: 13. The CDR3 nucleotides are TGTGCCAGTAGTCCCTGGACAGGGGGCGACGCGGCGGCTTTCTTT. Translating gives CASSPWTGGDAAAFF. The variable domain in full, with the rest retrieved from reference TRBV19 and TRBJ1-1, is DGGITQSPKYLFRKEGQNVTLSCEQNLNHDAMYWYRQDPGQGLRLIYYSQIVNDFQKGDIAEGYSVSREKKESFPLTVTSAQKNPTAFYLCASSPWTGGDAAAFFGQGTRLTVV.

This clone was found a few times. The rearrangement joins TRBV24-1 to TRBJ1-1, with a possible D match to TRBD1 (5 bases). The germline V gene encodes CDR1 KGHDR and CDR2 SFDVKD. Trimming left V 0 bases short and J 1 base short, with 5 bases between. CDR3 length: 14 residues. Here the CDR3 reads CATSDLDRNTEAFF. In nucleotides, the CDR3 is TGTGCCACCAGTGATTTGGACAGGAACACTGAAGCTTTCTTT.

The chain joins TRBV12-3 or TRBV12-4 to TRBJ1-1; D is perhaps TRBD1 (5 bases). CDR3 length equals 12 residues. The V end was cut by 8 bases, the J end by 2 bases, with 9 bases between. The CDR3 nucleotides are TGTGCCAGCGGACATGTCAACACTGAAGCTTTCTTT. This encodes CASGHVNTEAFF.

The CDR3 bases are TGTGCCAGCAGTTATTTCCGTTTCGCGACCGGGGAGCTGTTTTTT. It yields the protein CASSYFRFATGELFF. V is TRBV6-2 or TRBV6-3 and J is TRBJ2-2, with D hard to call. Trimming stripped 3 bases from V and 5 bases from J, with 13 bases between. CDR1 MNHEY and CDR2 SVGEGT come from the germline V gene. The CDR3 is 15 amino acids.

The chain couples TRBV28 to TRBJ2-6, with D tentatively TRBD2 (6 bases). The CDR3 is 15 amino acids. Trimming pared 7 bases from V and 2 bases from J, leaving 12 bases between. Germline V CDR1 and CDR2: MDHEN, SYDVKM. The CDR3 here is CASKIGSAGANVLTF. The CDR3 bases are TGTGCCAGCAAGATCGGGAGCGCTGGGGCCAACGTCCTGACTTTC.

The chain recombines TRBV9 with TRBJ2-1; TRBD2 aligns across 11 bases. The V and J ends lost 4 bases and 4 bases, in that order; junction bases with no gene match: 4. The CDR3 loop spans 15 amino acids. Germline values: CDR1 SGDLS, CDR2 YYNGEE. Written as DNA, the CDR3 is TGTGCCAGCAGCCCCCGACTAGCGGGATACAATGAGCAGTTCTTC. The encoded protein is CASSPRLAGYNEQFF.

The J gene is TRBJ1-1, the V gene TRBV27, with a weak D call TRBD1 (5 bases). The CDR3 extends over 13 amino acids. CDR1 is MNHEY, CDR2 SMNVEV, per germline (reference sequence). Trimming stripped 10 bases from V and 0 bases from J, with 12 bases between. The CDR3 nucleotides read TGTGCCACCCAGACAGATATGAACACTGAAGCTTTCTTT. Translated: CATQTDMNTEAFF.

The V gene is TRBV7-8, the J gene TRBJ1-2; 10 nucleotides line up with TRBD1. CDR3 size: 15 residues. Germline V gives CDR1 SGHVS, CDR2 FQNEAQ. V trimming: 3 bases; J trimming: 4 bases; junction bases outside the gene matches: 5. In DNA, the CDR3 is TGTGCCAGCAGCTTGACAGGGGGCTATGGCTATGGCTACACCTTC. Its translation: CASSLTGGYGYGYTF. Variable domain in full (rest from reference TRBV7-8 and TRBJ1-2): GAGVSQSPRYKVAKRGQDVALRCDPISGHVSLFWYQQALGQGPEFLTYFQNEAQLDKSGLPSDRFFAERPEGSVSTLKIQRTQQEDSAVYLCASSLTGGYGYGYTFGSGTRLTVV.

The gene calls are TRBV15 and TRBJ2-1; D is ambiguous. The V end lost 0 bases, the J end lost 2 bases, and 8 bases lay between the germline ends. The CDR3 contains 15 residues. CDR1 is LNHNV and CDR2 is YYDKDF in the germline V gene (reference sequence). CDR3 coding DNA: TGTGCCACCAGCAGAGAAACAGATCCCTACAATGAGCAGTTCTTC. It is translated as CATSRETDPYNEQFF. The variable domain in full, completed from reference TRBV15 and TRBJ2-1, reads DAMVIQNPRYQVTQFGKPVTLSCSQTLNHNVMYWYQQKSSQAPKLLFHYYDKDFNNEADTPDNFQSRRPNTSFCFLDIRSPGLGDTAMYLCATSRETDPYNEQFFGPGTRLTVL.

V and J are TRBV27 and TRBJ2-1, with D maybe TRBD1 (6 bases). This CDR3 has 16 residues. Germline CDR1 MNHEY, CDR2 SMNVEV (reference sequence). Trimming left V 0 bases short and J 1 base short, with 10 bases between. The DNA of the CDR3 is TGTGCCAGCAGTTTATCCGGCAGGGGTTCCTACAATGAGCAGTTCTTC. Amino acid sequence: CASSLSGRGSYNEQFF.

The chain employs TRBV10-3 and TRBJ1-2; the D is unclear. Between the trimmed V and J ends, which lost 6 bases and 7 bases, there was a span of 15 bases. This CDR3 has 13 residues. Germline V gene sequence: CDR1 ENHRY, CDR2 SYGVKD. For the CDR3, the DNA is TGTGCCATCAGCAAACCCGGAGAGGGTGGCTACACCTTC. This codes for CAISKPGEGGYTF.

V is TRBV4-1 and J is TRBJ2-7, with 9 bases fitting TRBD1. V lost 9 bases and J lost 4; bases outside the gene matches: 10. Germline V gene lookup returns CDR1 MGHRA and CDR2 YSYEKL. CDR3 length: 14 amino acids. The DNA of the CDR3 is TGCGCCAGTGGAAAGAGGACAGGGGAATACGAGCAGTACTTC. Translation gives CASGKRTGEYEQYF.

The CDR3 bases are TGTGCCAGCAGGGAGGGTCCGGGGGAGCTGTTTTTT. It yields the protein CASREGPGELFF. The chain couples TRBV12-3 or TRBV12-4 to TRBJ2-2; TRBD2 might be the D (6 bases). The germline V and J ends were trimmed by 6 bases and 8 bases, with 10 bases remaining between them. The CDR3 is 12 residues long.

J is TRBJ2-7 and V is TRBV5-1; D is possibly TRBD1 (6 bases). Germline lookup yields CDR1 SGHRS and CDR2 YFSETQ. The CDR3 length is 12 residues. V lost 4 bases to trimming and J lost 6 bases, with 11 bases between them. The CDR3 sequence is CASSATGPEQYF. DNA of the CDR3: TGCGCCAGCAGCGCAACAGGGCCCGAGCAGTACTTC.

The chain links TRBV4-2 to TRBJ2-1, with D tentatively TRBD2 (5 bases). The V end lost 4 bases, the J end lost 11 bases, and 15 bases lay between the germline ends. From germline, CDR1 is LGHNA and CDR2 YNFKEQ. The CDR3 spans 13 residues. For the CDR3, the DNA is TGTGCCAGCAGCCGGGAACTAGTAACCCAGCAGTTCTTC. It translates to CASSRELVTQQFF.

V usage is TRBV15 and J usage is TRBJ1-3; 9 bases match TRBD1. The CDR3 totals 13 residues. Unmatched junction bases numbered 5, after V lost 8 bases and J lost 6 bases. The germline gives CDR1 LNHNV, CDR2 YYDKDF (reference sequence). In nucleotides, the CDR3 is TGTGCCACCCGGGACAGGGACACAAACACCATATATTTT. Protein product: CATRDRDTNTIYF.

This rearrangement joins TRBV30 to TRBJ1-5; maybe TRBD1 (6 bases). The length of the CDR3 is 13 residues. V gave up 0 bases and J gave up 7 bases, with 10 bases separating them. Germline V CDR1 and CDR2: GTSNPN, SVGIG (reference sequence). CDR3 nucleotide sequence: TGTGCCTGGAGTGTAATGGGGGCCCAGCCCCAGCATTTT. Residues: CAWSVMGAQPQHF.